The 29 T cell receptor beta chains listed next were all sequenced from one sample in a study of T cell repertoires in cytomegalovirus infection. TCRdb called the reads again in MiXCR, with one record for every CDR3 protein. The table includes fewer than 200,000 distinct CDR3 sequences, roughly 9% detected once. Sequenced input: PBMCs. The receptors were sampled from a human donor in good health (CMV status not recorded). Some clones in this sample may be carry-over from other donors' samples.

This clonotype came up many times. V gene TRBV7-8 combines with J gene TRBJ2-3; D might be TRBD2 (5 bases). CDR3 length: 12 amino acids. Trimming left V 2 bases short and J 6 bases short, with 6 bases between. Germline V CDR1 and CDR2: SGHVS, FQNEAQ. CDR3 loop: CASSLLADTQYF. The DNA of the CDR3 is TGTGCCAGCAGCTTATTAGCGGATACGCAGTATTTT.

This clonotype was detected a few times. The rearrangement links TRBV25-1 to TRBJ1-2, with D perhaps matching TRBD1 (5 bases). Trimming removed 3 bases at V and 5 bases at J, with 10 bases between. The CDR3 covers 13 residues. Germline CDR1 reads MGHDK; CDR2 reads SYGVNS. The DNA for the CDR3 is TGTGCCAGCAGTGATCAGGGAACGTATGGCTACACCTTC. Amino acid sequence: CASSDQGTYGYTF.

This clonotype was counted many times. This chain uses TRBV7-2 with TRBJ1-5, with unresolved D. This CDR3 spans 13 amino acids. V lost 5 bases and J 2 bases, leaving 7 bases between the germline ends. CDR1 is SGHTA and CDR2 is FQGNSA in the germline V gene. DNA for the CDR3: TGTGCCAGCAGCCACTCCGGCAATCAGCCCCAGCATTTT. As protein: CASSHSGNQPQHF.

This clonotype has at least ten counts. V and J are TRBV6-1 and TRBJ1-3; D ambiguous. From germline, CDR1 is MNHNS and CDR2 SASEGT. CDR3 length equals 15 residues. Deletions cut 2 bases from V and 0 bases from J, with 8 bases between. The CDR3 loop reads CASSESGLSGNTIYF. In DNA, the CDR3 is TGTGCCAGCAGTGAAAGCGGTCTCTCTGGAAACACCATATATTTT.

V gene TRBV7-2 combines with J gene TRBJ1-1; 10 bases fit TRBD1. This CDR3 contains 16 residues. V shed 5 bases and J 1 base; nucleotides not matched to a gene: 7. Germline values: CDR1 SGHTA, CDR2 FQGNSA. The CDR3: CASSPRQGAGNTEAFF. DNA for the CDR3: TGTGCCAGCAGCCCACGACAGGGGGCGGGGAACACTGAAGCTTTCTTT.

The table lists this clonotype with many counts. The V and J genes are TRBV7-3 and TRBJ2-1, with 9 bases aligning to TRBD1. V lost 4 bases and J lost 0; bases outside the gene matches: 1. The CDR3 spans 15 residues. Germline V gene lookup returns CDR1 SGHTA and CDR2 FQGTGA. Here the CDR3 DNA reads TGTGCCAGCAGCTCGACAGGGGGCTCCTACAATGAGCAGTTCTTC. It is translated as CASSSTGGSYNEQFF.

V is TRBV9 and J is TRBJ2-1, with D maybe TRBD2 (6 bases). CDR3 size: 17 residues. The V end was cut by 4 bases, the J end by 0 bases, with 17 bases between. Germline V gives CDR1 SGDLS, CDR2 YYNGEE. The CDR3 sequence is CASSPRRDSSSYNEQFF. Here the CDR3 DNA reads TGTGCCAGCAGCCCCCGAAGGGACTCGAGCTCCTACAATGAGCAGTTCTTC. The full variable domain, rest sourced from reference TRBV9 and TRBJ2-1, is DSGVTQTPKHLITATGQRVTLRCSPRSGDLSVYWYQQSLDQGLQFLIQYYNGEERAKGNILERFSAQQFPDLHSELNLSSLELGDSALYFCASSPRRDSSSYNEQFFGPGTRLTVL.

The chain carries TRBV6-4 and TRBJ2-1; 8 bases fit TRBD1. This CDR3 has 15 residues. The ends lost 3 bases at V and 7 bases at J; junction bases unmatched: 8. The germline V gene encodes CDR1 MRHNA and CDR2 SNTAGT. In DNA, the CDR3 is TGTGCCAGCAGTGAAAGGACAGGGCTTAGAAATGAGCAGTTCTTC. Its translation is CASSERTGLRNEQFF.

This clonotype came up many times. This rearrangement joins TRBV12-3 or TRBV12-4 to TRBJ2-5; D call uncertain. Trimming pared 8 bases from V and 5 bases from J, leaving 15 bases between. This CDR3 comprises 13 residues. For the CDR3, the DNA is TGTGCCAGCGGACCCTACCTGTTCGAGACCCAGTACTTC. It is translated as CASGPYLFETQYF.

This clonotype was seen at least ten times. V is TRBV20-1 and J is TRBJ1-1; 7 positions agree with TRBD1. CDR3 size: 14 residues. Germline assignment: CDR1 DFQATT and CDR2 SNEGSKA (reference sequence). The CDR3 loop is CRAYRGHWNTEAFF. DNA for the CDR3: TGCAGGGCCTACAGGGGCCACTGGAACACTGAAGCTTTCTTT.

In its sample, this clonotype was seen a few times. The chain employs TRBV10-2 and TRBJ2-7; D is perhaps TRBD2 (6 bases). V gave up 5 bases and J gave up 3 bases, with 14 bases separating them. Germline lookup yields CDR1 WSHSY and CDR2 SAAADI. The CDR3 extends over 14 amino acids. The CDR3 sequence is CASSLSGARYEQYF. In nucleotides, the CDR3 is TGCGCCAGCAGTCTTAGCGGAGCCCGCTACGAGCAGTACTTC.

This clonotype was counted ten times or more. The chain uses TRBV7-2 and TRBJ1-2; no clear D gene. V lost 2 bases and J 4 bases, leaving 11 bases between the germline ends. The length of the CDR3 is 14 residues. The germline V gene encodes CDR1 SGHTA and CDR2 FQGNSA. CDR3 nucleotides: TGTGCCAGCAGCTTACAGGACGGCGGCTATGGCTACACCTTC. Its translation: CASSLQDGGYGYTF. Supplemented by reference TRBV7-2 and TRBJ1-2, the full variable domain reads GAGVSQSPSNKVTEKGKDVELRCDPISGHTALYWYRQSLGQGLEFLIYFQGNSAPDKSGLPSDRFSAERTGGSVSTLTIQRTQQEDSAVYLCASSLQDGGYGYTFGSGTRLTVV.

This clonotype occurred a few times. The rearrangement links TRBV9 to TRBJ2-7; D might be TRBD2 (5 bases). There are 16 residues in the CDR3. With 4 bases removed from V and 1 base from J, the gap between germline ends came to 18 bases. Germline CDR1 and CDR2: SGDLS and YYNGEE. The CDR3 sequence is CASSPSPKTGSYEQYF. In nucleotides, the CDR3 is TGTGCCAGCAGCCCCTCTCCCAAGACGGGGTCCTACGAGCAGTACTTC.

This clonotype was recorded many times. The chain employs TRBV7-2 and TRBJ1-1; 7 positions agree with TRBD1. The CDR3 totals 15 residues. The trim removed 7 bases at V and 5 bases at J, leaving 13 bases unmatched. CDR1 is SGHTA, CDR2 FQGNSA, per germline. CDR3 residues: CASTPPGAGGTEAFF. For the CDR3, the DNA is TGTGCCAGCACCCCCCCCGGCGCAGGGGGGACTGAAGCTTTCTTT.

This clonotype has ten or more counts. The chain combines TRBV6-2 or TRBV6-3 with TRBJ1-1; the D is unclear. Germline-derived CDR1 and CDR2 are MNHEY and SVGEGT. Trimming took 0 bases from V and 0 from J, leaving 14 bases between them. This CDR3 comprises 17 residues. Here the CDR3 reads CASSYSMGVTLNTEAFF. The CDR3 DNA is TGTGCCAGCAGTTACTCGATGGGAGTAACATTGAACACTGAAGCTTTCTTT.

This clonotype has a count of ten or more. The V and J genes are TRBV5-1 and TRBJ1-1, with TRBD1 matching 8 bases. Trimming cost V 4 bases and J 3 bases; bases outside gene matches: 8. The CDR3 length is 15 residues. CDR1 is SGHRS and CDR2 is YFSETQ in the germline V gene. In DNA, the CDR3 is TGCGCCAGCAGCACCCAGGGGGCTAGGGACACTGAAGCTTTCTTT. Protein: CASSTQGARDTEAFF.

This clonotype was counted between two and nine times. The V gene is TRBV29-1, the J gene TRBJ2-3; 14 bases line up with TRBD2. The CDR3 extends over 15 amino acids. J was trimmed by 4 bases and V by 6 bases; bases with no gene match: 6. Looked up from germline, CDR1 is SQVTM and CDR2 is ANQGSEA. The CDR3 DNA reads TGCAGCGTGACTAGCGGGAGGGCCGAGGCAGATACGCAGTATTTT. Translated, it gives CSVTSGRAEADTQYF.

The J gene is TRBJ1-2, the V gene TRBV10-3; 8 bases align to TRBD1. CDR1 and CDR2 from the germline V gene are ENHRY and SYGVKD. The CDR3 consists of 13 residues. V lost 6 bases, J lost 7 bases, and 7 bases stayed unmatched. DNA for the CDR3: TGTGCCATCAGGCCCGGGACAGGCCTTGGCTACACCTTC. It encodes CAIRPGTGLGYTF.

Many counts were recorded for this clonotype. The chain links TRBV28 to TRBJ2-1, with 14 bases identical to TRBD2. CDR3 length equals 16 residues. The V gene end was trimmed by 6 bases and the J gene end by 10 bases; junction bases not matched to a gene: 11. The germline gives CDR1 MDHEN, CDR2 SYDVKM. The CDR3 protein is CASSSAGTSGREEQFF. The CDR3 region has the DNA TGTGCCAGCAGCTCGGCCGGGACTAGCGGGAGAGAGGAGCAGTTCTTC.

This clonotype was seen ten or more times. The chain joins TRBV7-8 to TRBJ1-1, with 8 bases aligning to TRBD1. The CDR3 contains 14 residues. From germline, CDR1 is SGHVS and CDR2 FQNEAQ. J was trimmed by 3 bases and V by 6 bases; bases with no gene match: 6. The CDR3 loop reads CASSPQTGDTEAFF. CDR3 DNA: TGTGCCAGCAGTCCCCAGACAGGGGACACTGAAGCTTTCTTT.

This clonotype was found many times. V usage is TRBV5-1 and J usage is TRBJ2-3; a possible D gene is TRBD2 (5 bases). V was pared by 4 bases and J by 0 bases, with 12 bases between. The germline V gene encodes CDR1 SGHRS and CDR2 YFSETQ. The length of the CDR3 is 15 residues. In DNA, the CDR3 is TGCGCCAGCAGCCCGACTTGGGAGAGCACAGATACGCAGTATTTT. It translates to CASSPTWESTDTQYF.

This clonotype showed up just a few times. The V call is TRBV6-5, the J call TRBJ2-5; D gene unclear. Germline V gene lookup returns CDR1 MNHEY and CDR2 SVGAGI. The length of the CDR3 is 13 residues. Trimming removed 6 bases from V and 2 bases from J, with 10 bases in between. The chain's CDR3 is CASSYRHQETQYF. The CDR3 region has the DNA TGTGCCAGCAGCTACCGACATCAAGAGACCCAGTACTTC.

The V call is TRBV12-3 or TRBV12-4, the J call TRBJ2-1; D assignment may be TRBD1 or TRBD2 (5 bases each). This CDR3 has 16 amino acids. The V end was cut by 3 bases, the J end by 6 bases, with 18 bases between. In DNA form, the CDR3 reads TGTGCCAGCAGTTTGGAACCGGGACCTTCTGGCAATGAGCAGTTCTTC. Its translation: CASSLEPGPSGNEQFF.

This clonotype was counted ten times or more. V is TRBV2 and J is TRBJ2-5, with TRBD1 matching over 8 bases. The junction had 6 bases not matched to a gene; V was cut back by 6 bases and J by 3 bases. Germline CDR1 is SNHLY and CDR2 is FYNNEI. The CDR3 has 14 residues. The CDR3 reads CASSAGGSEETQYF. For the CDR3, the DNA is TGTGCCAGCAGCGCAGGGGGCAGTGAAGAGACCCAGTACTTC. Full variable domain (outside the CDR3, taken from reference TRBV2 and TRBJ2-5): EPEVTQTPSHQVTQMGQEVILRCVPISNHLYFYWYRQILGQKVEFLVSFYNNEISEKSEIFDDQFSVERPDGSNFTLKIRSTKLEDSAMYFCASSAGGSEETQYFGPGTRLLVL.

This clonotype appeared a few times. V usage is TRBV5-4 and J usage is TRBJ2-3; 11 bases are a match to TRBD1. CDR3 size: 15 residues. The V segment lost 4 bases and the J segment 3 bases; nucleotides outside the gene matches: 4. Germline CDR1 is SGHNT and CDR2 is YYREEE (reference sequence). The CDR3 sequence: CASSIRDRGTDTQYF. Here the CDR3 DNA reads TGTGCCAGCAGCATCCGGGACAGGGGGACAGATACGCAGTATTTT.

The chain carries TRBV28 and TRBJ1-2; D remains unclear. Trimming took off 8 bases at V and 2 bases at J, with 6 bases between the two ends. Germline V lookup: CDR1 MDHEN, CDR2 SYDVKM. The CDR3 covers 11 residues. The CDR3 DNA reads TGTGCCAGCTTACAAAACTATGGCTACACCTTC. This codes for CASLQNYGYTF.

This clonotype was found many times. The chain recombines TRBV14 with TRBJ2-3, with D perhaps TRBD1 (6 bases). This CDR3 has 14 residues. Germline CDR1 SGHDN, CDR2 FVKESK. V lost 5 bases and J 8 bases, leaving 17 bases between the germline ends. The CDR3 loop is CASSVQTGLVTQYF. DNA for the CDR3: TGTGCCAGCAGCGTACAAACAGGGTTGGTTACGCAGTATTTT.

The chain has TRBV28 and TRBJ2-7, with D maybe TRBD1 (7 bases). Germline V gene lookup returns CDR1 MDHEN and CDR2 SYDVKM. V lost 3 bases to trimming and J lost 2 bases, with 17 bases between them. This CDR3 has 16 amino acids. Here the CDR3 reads CASSFRGTVITYEQYF. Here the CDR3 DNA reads TGTGCCAGCAGTTTCCGCGGGACAGTCATCACCTACGAGCAGTACTTC. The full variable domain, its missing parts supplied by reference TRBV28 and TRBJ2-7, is DVKVTQSSRYLVKRTGEKVFLECVQDMDHENMFWYRQDPGLGLRLIYFSYDVKMKEKGDIPEGYSVSREKKERFSLILESASTNQTSMYLCASSFRGTVITYEQYFGPGTRLTVT.

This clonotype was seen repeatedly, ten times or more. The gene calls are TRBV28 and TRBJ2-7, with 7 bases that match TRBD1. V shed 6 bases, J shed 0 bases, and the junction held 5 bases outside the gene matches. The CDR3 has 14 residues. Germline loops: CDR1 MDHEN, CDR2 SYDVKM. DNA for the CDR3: TGTGCCAGCAGCCCGACAGGGAGCTCCTACGAGCAGTACTTC. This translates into CASSPTGSSYEQYF.